This passage covers 2 T cell receptor beta chains from one sample sequenced in a study of tumor-infiltrating lymphocytes in localized non-small cell lung cancer. TCRdb's copy holds only in-frame clones and misses some; the assay was immunoSEQ multiplex PCR. There are 8,000 to 9,500 clones in the sample; around three quarters occur only once, and about 13% lies in the top ten. Sequenced input: uninvolved lung tissue not adjacent to the tumor. These TCRs come from a human donor with non-small cell lung cancer.

The V call is TRBV19, the J call TRBJ1-1; D gene uncertain. Per germline, CDR1 LNHDA and CDR2 SQIVND (reference sequence). The CDR3 spans 14 residues. V lost 3 bases, J lost 3 bases, and 11 bases lay in between. CDR3: CASSMLGRHTEAFF. The CDR3 DNA reads TGTGCCAGTAGTATGCTCGGGAGACACACTGAAGCTTTCTTT.

This chain uses TRBV6-5 with TRBJ1-3; D remains ambiguous. From germline, CDR1 is MNHEY and CDR2 SVGAGI. This CDR3 has 15 residues. With 2 bases removed from V and 0 bases from J, the gap between germline ends came to 8 bases. CDR3 sequence reads: CASSYLPSSGNTIYF. The DNA for the CDR3 is TGTGCCAGCAGTTACCTCCCGAGCTCTGGAAACACCATATATTTT.